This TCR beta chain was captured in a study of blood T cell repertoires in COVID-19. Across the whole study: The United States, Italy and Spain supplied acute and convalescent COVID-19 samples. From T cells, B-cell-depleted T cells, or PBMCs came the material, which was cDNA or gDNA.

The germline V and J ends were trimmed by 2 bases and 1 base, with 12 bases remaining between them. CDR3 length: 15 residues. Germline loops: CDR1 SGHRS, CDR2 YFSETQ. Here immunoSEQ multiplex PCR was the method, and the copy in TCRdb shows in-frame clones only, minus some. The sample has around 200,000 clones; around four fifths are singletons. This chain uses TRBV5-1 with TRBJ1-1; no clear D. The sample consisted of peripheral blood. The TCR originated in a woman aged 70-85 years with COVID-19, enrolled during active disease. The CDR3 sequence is CASSFPRAGNTEAFF. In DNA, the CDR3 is TGCGCCAGCAGCTTCCCCCGCGCGGGGAACACTGAAGCTTTCTTT.